The following is a T cell receptor (beta chain) sequence with its context. Its target is unknown. The donors were healthy bone marrow donors. The source of the sample is a study of cytomegalovirus exposure and HLA in healthy donors. Overall study context: In an early release, HLA-typed donors contributed some 82 million unique TCR sequences.

The PCR was carried out with 60 Vbeta primers and 13 Jbeta primers. Profiled with immunoSEQ multiplex PCR; TCRdb holds only in-frame clones, not every one. Of about 180,000 clones listed, 76% are singletons. The study's findings and limits: A missense DCLRE1C variant was associated with V- and J-gene trimming of TCR beta chains in a later analysis, and an independent cohort replicated the association. An Asian-associated ancestry cluster reportedly showed fewer N-insertions than the roughly 700-donor mean in a later analysis.

V lost 0 bases and J lost 4; bases outside the gene matches: 10. This CDR3 contains 16 residues. Germline assignment: CDR1 GTSNPN and CDR2 SVGIG (reference sequence). This TCR was sampled from a man aged 18 to 29 in good health and CMV-seronegative. The V and J genes are TRBV30 and TRBJ2-3, with 7 bases fitting TRBD2. Input material: PBMCs. CDR3 coding DNA: TGTGCCTGGAGTGTAGGCGGGAGCCTGTTCGCAGATACGCAGTATTTT. This sequence encodes CAWSVGGSLFADTQYF.